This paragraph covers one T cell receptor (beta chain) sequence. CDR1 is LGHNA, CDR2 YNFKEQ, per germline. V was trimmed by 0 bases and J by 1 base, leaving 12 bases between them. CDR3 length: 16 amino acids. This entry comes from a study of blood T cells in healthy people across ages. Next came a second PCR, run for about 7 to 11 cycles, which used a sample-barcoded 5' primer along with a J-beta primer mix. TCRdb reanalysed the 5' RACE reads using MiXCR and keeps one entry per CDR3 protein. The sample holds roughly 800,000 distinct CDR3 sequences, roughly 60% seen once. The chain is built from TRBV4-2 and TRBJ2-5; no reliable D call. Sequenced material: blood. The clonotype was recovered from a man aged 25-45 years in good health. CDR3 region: CASSQEAPWSQETQYF. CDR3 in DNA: TGTGCCAGCAGCCAAGAGGCCCCCTGGAGCCAAGAGACCCAGTACTTC.